The rows below give T cell receptor beta chains drawn from one sample of a study of blood T cell repertoires in COVID-19. Some clones are missing from TCRdb's copy, which holds only in-frame ones; the method was immunoSEQ multiplex PCR. Among about 210,000 clones listed, approximately 80% were seen once. Sample: PBMCs or T cells enriched from blood (not recorded which). These receptors were obtained from a man aged 30-40 years with acute COVID-19. Each CDR3 is given with its conserved first and last residue. The D gene is left open where the match is weak.

d_call,j_call,v_call,cdr3_aa
TRBD2,TRBJ2-5,TRBV9,CASSGEGLAGEETQYF
TRBD1,TRBJ2-3,TRBV5-1,CASSGRTGGTDTQYF
TRBD2,TRBJ2-1,TRBV9,CASSPLAGGLYNEQFF
TRBD2,TRBJ2-5,TRBV5-1,CASSWGGLTNQETQYF
NA,TRBJ1-2,TRBV5-1,CASSPQKEGDYGYTF
NA,TRBJ2-5,TRBV30,CAAEGGKTQYF
TRBD2,TRBJ2-1,TRBV28,CASSLGGGTYNEQFF
NA,TRBJ1-3,TRBV7-6,CASSFSGSWGNTIYF
TRBD2,TRBJ2-3,TRBV4-1,CASSQDPGLAADTQYF
NA,TRBJ1-4,TRBV5-1,CASSTGFGVQSEKLFF
NA,TRBJ2-2,TRBV10-3,CAISEPGNMNTGELFF
NA,TRBJ1-2,TRBV30,CAWIDLGHPLKSIYGYTF